These T cell receptor beta chains were read from a single sample in a study of CD8+CD57+ T cells in acquired aplastic anemia. TCRdb reprocessed the reads with MiXCR, giving one entry per CDR3 protein. The sample records approximately 220,000 distinct CDR3 sequences, around half being singletons. The sequencing sample was made of sorted CD4+, CD8+, or CD8+CD57+ T cells (not recorded which) from PBMCs. The receptors shown here come from a human donor with aplastic anemia. The CDR3 runs from the conserved cysteine through the conserved F or W. The D gene is left open where the match is weak. Only some rows state a clone size, as once, few, many or a class for expanded clones.

size: -; J: TRBJ1-1; D: -; V: TRBV2; length: 13; CDR3: CASSTSFNTEAFF; DNA: TGTGCCAGCAGTACGAGCTTCAACACTGAAGCTTTCTTT
size: -; J: TRBJ2-3; D: TRBD2; V: TRBV11-2; length: 18; CDR3: CASSLRLAGVSSTDTQYF; DNA: TGTGCCAGCAGCTTACGTCTAGCGGGGGTATCTAGCACAGATACGCAGTATTTT
size: many; J: TRBJ1-4; D: -; V: TRBV10-3; length: 15; CDR3: CAISESARRGEKLFF; DNA: TGTGCCATCAGTGAGTCGGCCCGGCGGGGTGAAAAACTGTTTTTT
size: -; J: TRBJ2-1; D: TRBD1; V: TRBV9; length: 15; CDR3: CASSVGQGKINEQFF; DNA: TGTGCCAGCAGCGTAGGACAGGGAAAGATCAATGAGCAGTTCTTC
size: few; J: TRBJ1-1; D: -; V: TRBV30; length: 14; CDR3: CAWSVGRLNTEAFF; DNA: TGTGCCTGGAGTGTGGGACGGCTGAACACTGAAGCTTTCTTT
size: -; J: TRBJ1-1; D: TRBD1; V: TRBV30; length: 13; CDR3: CAWRRTGRTEAFF; DNA: TGTGCCTGGAGACGGACAGGGAGGACTGAAGCTTTCTTT
size: -; J: TRBJ2-5; D: TRBD2; V: TRBV9; length: 20; CDR3: CASSAGASGGGGGGQETQYF; DNA: TGTGCCAGCAGCGCGGGGGCTAGCGGGGGGGGGGGGGGGGGGCAAGAGACCCAGTACTTC
size: -; J: TRBJ2-5; D: -; V: TRBV7-6; length: 15; CDR3: CASSLSGSLGETQYF; DNA: TGTGCCAGCAGCTTATCGGGTAGTCTGGGCGAGACCCAGTACTTC
size: once; J: TRBJ2-4; D: TRBD2; V: TRBV7-2; length: 14; CDR3: CASSAGRTGGIQYF; DNA: TGTGCCAGCAGCGCCGGACGGACGGGAGGCATTCAGTACTTC
size: few; J: TRBJ2-5; D: TRBD2; V: TRBV20-1; length: 13; CDR3: CSGEAGGPQTQYF; DNA: TGCAGTGGTGAAGCGGGAGGGCCTCAGACCCAGTACTTC
size: -; J: TRBJ1-6; D: -; V: TRBV7-3; length: 12; CDR3: CASSRTRSPLHF; DNA: TGTGCCAGCAGCCGGACTCGTTCACCCCTCCACTTT
size: -; J: TRBJ1-1; D: -; V: TRBV20-1; length: 9; CDR3: CSPRPEAFF; DNA: TGCAGTCCCCGACCTGAAGCTTTCTTT
size: -; J: TRBJ2-7; D: -; V: TRBV25-1; length: 15; CDR3: CASSDRTENTYEQYF; DNA: TGTGCCAGCAGTGATCGGACAGAGAACACCTACGAGCAGTACTTC
size: -; J: TRBJ1-5; D: -; V: TRBV7-9; length: 21; CDR3: CASSLARWIRIESHKNQPQHF; DNA: TGTGCCAGCAGCTTAGCGCGGTGGATAAGGATTGAATCCCACAAAAATCAGCCCCAGCATTTT
size: -; J: TRBJ2-7; D: TRBD2; V: TRBV7-9; length: 16; CDR3: CASSYGLAGGWNEQYF; DNA: TGTGCCAGCAGTTATGGACTAGCGGGAGGGTGGAATGAGCAGTACTTC
size: -; J: TRBJ2-7; D: TRBD1; V: TRBV15; length: 12; CDR3: CATTGVSYEQYF; DNA: TGTGCCACGACAGGGGTCTCCTACGAGCAGTACTTC
size: -; J: TRBJ2-3; D: TRBD1; V: TRBV19; length: 14; CDR3: CASRLRTGTDTQYF; DNA: TGTGCCAGTAGACTTCGGACAGGAACAGATACGCAGTATTTT
size: few; J: TRBJ2-7; D: -; V: TRBV10-1; length: 13; CDR3: CASSDGGPSEQYF; DNA: TGCGCCAGCAGTGATGGCGGGCCTTCCGAGCAGTACTTC
size: many; J: TRBJ1-2; D: -; V: TRBV7-8; length: 14; CDR3: CASSLEKKGHGYTF; DNA: TGTGCCAGCAGCTTAGAGAAGAAGGGCCATGGCTACACCTTC
size: -; J: TRBJ1-6; D: -; V: TRBV20-1; length: 15; CDR3: CSARMFQGVSSPLHF; DNA: TGCAGTGCTAGAATGTTTCAGGGAGTTAGTTCACCCCTCCACTTT
size: -; J: TRBJ1-6; D: -; V: TRBV9; length: 14; CDR3: CASSVGSRETPLHF; DNA: TGTGCCAGCAGCGTAGGGTCCAGAGAGACACCCCTCCACTTT
size: few; J: TRBJ1-1; D: -; V: TRBV5-4; length: 17; CDR3: CASSENWGGGMNTEAFF; DNA: TGTGCCAGCTCGGAGAACTGGGGGGGTGGGATGAACACTGAAGCTTTCTTT